This is a list of T cell receptor beta chains from one sample in a study of shared clonotypes between healthy human individuals. The protocol was immunoSEQ multiplex PCR, while the TCRdb copy is restricted to in-frame clones and leaves out a portion. The table includes approximately 88,000 clones, almost 70% detected once. The sequenced sample was memory CD8+ T cells sorted from blood. These TCRs come from a man between 25 and 39 years old in good health. CDR3s include the opening cysteine and the closing phenylalanine or tryptophan. The D gene is left open where the match is weak. Clone size is given for some rows only: seen once, a few or many times, or a class if the clone is expanded.

>TRBD2|TRBV7-6|.|TRBJ2-1|16
CASSASPVLALNEQFF
TGTGCCAGCAGCGCTAGCCCCGTACTAGCGTTAAATGAGCAGTTCTTC
>TRBD1|TRBV25-1|.|TRBJ2-7|14
CASSDRDRGYEQYF
TGTGCCAGCAGTGACCGGGACAGGGGCTACGAGCAGTACTTC
>.|TRBV27|few|TRBJ1-1|13
CASSLTSNTEAFF
TGTGCCAGCAGTCTGACATCGAACACTGAAGCTTTCTTT
>.|TRBV27|few|TRBJ1-5|17
CASSSSRGAGSVQPQHF
TGTGCCAGCAGTTCTAGCCGGGGGGCAGGCTCGGTACAGCCCCAGCATTTT
>.|TRBV15|.|TRBJ2-6|19
CATSRDQVGSSAGANVLTF
TGTGCCACCAGCAGAGATCAGGTCGGGTCGAGTGCCGGGGCCAACGTCCTGACTTTC
>.|TRBV7-3|.|TRBJ2-3|13
CASSLMSSDTQYF
TGTGCCAGCAGCTTAATGTCTTCCGATACGCAGTATTTT
>TRBD1|TRBV4-1|.|TRBJ1-2|15
CASSQTGGTNYGYTF
TGCGCCAGCAGCCAAACAGGGGGGACTAACTATGGCTACACCTTC
>.|TRBV28|.|TRBJ2-1|11
CASNQQNEQFF
TGTGCCAGCAATCAGCAGAATGAGCAGTTCTTC
>.|TRBV19|.|TRBJ1-2|13
CASSTSNGYGYTF
TGTGCCAGTAGTACGTCGAATGGATATGGCTACACCTTC
>TRBD1|TRBV7-8|.|TRBJ1-2|13
CASSSTGVYGYTF
TGTGCCAGCAGCTCAACAGGGGTCTATGGCTACACCTTC
>.|TRBV7-3|.|TRBJ2-2|12
CASSATTGELFF
TGTGCCAGCAGCGCTACCACCGGGGAGCTGTTTTTT
>.|TRBV6-1|few|TRBJ1-1|14
CASTPQEPNTEAFF
TGTGCCAGCACTCCACAGGAGCCGAACACTGAAGCTTTCTTT
>TRBD2|TRBV5-8|.|TRBJ2-7|15
CASGRRLALSYEQYF
TGTGCCAGCGGCCGCCGACTAGCCCTATCCTACGAGCAGTACTTC
>TRBD2|TRBV4-2|.|TRBJ2-1|18
CASSMDDEGLASHNEQFF
TGTGCCAGCAGCATGGACGACGAGGGACTAGCGAGCCACAATGAGCAGTTCTTC
>.|TRBV5-1|.|TRBJ2-7|15
CASSLALGSPYEQYF
TGCGCCAGCAGCTTGGCCCTTGGGTCCCCCTACGAGCAGTACTTC
>.|TRBV2|.|TRBJ1-1|13
CASSLGYNTEAFF
TGTGCCAGCAGTCTAGGATATAACACTGAAGCTTTCTTT
>TRBD1|TRBV10-3|.|TRBJ2-7|14
CAISRTGVPYEQYF
TGTGCCATCAGTCGGACAGGGGTCCCCTACGAGCAGTACTTC
>TRBD1|TRBV13|.|TRBJ2-7|14
CASSPRTGTYEQYF
TGTGCCAGCAGCCCGAGGACAGGGACCTACGAGCAGTACTTC
>.|TRBV5-6|.|TRBJ2-2|13
CASRPQGGGELFF
TGTGCCAGCAGACCCCAGGGCGGCGGGGAGCTGTTTTTT
>.|TRBV9|.|TRBJ1-2|16
CASSAGGTQGNYGYTF
TGTGCCAGCAGCGCCGGTGGAACCCAGGGGAACTATGGCTACACCTTC